This T cell receptor beta chain was sequenced for a study of T cells in Graves' hyperthyroidism and ophthalmopathy. Notes on the study in general: Most expanded thyroid clonotypes above 0.001 recurred in blood.

Disease lasting under 3 months, a NOSPECS grade of at least 4, and a Clinical Activity Score of at least 3 were features of the ophthalmopathy patients. Uncontrolled infection, other autoimmune disease, pregnancy or lactation barred patients from enrollment. The authors obtained PBMCs from 10 ml of fresh peripheral blood. Using RNA transcripts as the source, TCR beta CDR3 regions were amplified. First-round RT-PCR targeting the TCR CDR3 was performed with the HTBI primer set. One entry per CDR3 protein results from TCRdb running MiXCR on the multiplex PCR reads. The repertoire includes 300,000 to 450,000 distinct CDR3 sequences, 13% to 15% of them detected once, and around a fifth sits in the top ten. With 0 bases removed from V and 0 bases from J, the gap between germline ends came to 9 bases. The V gene's germline CDR1 is SGHRS and CDR2 YFSETQ. CDR3 length: 15 amino acids. This clonotype came up many times. Its target is not known.

The TCR was taken from a woman under 40 with Graves' ophthalmopathy. The sample consisted of blood. This sequence joins TRBV5-1 and TRBJ1-1; TRBD1 might be the D (5 bases). The CDR3 nucleotides read TGCGCCAGCAGCTTGGGGGACGGGTTGAACACTGAAGCTTTCTTT. Protein: CASSLGDGLNTEAFF.